The clone carrying this T cell receptor beta chain is medium-sized. Antigen specificity is unknown. V was shortened by 4 bases and J by 2 bases, with 8 bases between the two germline ends. CDR3 length: 14 residues. Per germline, CDR1 SGHNT and CDR2 YENEEA. This record comes from a study of T cells in localized non-small cell lung cancer. Whole-study findings and limits: Uninvolved adjacent lung showed higher T cell clonality than tumor. Adjacent lung had a median about 60 of the 100 largest tumor clones. Higher adjacent-lung clonality was associated with shorter survival.

Method: immunoSEQ multiplex PCR; TCRdb's copy keeps in-frame clones and lacks some. The sample carries around 2,800 clones, 28% recorded once. The source was lung tumor tissue, collected before any cancer treatment. The V call is TRBV11-3, the J call TRBJ2-2; TRBD2 might be the D (6 bases). This sequence was found in a female donor aged 60 or older with stage I lung adenocarcinoma. This CDR3 reads CASSSGLNTGELFF. CDR3 nucleotide sequence: TGTGCCAGCAGCTCGGGACTCAACACCGGGGAGCTGTTTTTT. Full variable domain (rest looked up from reference TRBV11-3 and TRBJ2-2): EAGVVQSPRYKIIEKKQPVAFWCNPISGHNTLYWYLQNLGQGPELLIRYENEEAVDDSQLPKDRFSAERLKGVDSTLKIQPAELGDSAVYLCASSSGLNTGELFFGEGSRLTVL.